The sample holds a few counts of the clone carrying this T cell receptor (beta chain). The data belong to a study of T-cell reconstitution after alpha-beta-depleted transplantation in children. CDR3 length: 15 residues. The germline gives CDR1 SEHNR, CDR2 FQNEAQ (reference sequence). V was pared by 3 bases and J by 6 bases, with 6 bases of the junction left unmatched. For TCRbeta, the library was prepared with unique molecular identifiers. MiXCR was run by TCRdb on the PCR reads, yielding one entry per CDR3 protein. Of 250,000 to 350,000 distinct CDR3 sequences listed, 9.9% are singletons. This specimen was PBMCs from the stem cell graft donor, taken from the stem cell graft. The V call is TRBV7-9, the J call TRBJ2-1; 9 nucleotides match TRBD1. This TCR derives from a human donor who donated a stem cell graft to a child with SCID. The CDR3 sequence is CASSFPGGQGNEQFF. CDR3 bases: TGTGCCAGCAGCTTCCCGGGGGGACAGGGCAATGAGCAGTTCTTC.